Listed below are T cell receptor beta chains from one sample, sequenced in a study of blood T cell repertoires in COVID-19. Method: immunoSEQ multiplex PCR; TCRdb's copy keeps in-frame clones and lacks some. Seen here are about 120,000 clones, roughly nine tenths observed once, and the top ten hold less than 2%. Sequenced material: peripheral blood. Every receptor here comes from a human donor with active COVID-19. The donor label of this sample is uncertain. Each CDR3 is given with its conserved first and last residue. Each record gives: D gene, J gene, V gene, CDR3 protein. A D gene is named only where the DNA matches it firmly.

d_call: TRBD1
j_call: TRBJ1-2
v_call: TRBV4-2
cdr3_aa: CASSPPGADRGNGYTF

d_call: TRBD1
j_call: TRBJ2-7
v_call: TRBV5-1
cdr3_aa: CASSLAGQGVHEQYF

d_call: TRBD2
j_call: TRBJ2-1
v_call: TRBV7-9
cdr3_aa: CASSRSGGLSWEQFF

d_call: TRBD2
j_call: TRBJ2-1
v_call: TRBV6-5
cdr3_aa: CASSYSPSGGYNEQFF

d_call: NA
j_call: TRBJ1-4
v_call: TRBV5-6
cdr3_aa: CASSLGGTSEKLFF

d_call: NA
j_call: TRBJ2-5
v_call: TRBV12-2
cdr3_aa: CASRLVSREAQETQYF

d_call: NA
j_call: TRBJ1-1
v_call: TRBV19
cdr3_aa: CASSIIGAGEAFF

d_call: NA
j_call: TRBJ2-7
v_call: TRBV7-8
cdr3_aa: CASSRGENSYEQYF

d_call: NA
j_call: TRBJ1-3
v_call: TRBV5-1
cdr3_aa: CASSLEQAGNTIYF

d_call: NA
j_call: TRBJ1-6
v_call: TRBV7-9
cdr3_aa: CASSLGSSYNSPLHF

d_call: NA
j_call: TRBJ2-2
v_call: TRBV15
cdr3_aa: CATSRDYEGPTVTGELFF

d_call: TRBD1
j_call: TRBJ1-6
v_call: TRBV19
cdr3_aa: CASCLQGGNSPLHF

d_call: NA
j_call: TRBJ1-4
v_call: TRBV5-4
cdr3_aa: CASSLALGANLELFF

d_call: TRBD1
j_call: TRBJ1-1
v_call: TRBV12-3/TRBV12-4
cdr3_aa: CASTRTGSTEAFF

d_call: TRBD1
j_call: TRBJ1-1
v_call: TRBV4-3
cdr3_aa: CASSLQGGGTEAFF

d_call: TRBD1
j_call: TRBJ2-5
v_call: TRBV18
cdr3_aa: CASSPTGTGGAETQYF

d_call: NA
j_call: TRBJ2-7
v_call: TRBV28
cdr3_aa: CASSLGGLPGEQYF

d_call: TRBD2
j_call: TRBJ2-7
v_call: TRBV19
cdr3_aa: CASSTLMTSDPYEQYF

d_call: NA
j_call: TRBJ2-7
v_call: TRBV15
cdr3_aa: CATSVKGTIYEQYF

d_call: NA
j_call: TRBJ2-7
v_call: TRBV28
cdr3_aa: CAISPILGTKTYEQYF

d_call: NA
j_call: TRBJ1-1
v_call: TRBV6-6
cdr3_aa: CASGANTEAFF

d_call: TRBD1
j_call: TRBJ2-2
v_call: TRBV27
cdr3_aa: CASSSGQGAPTGELFF

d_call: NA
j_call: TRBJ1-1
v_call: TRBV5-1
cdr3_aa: CASSFQGRNTEAFF

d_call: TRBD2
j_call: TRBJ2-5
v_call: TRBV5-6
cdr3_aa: CASSFGLVSQTQYF

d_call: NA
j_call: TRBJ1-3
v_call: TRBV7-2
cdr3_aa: CASSLVPRRGGSGNTIYF

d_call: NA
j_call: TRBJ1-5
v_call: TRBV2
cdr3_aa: CASSERGGARDQPQHF

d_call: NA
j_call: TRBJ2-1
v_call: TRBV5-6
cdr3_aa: CASSIFRHEQFF

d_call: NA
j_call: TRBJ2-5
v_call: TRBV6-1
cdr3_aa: CASSEFTYQETQYF

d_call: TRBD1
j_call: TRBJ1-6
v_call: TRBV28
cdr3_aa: CASSTGTAYNSPLHF

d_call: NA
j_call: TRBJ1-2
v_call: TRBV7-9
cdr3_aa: CASSAGFIYGYTF

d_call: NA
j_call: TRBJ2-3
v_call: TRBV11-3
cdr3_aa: CASSLGSGEGTDTQYF

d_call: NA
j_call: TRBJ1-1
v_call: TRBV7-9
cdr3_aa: CASSQTGTTNTEAFF

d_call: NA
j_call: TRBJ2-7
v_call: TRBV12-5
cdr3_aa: CASGFDPGTRAYEQYF

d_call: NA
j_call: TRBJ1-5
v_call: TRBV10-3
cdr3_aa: CAIGAGQPNQPQHF

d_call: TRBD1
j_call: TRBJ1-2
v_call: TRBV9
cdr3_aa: CASNGGQEPYGYTF

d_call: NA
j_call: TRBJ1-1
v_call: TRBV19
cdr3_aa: CASSTSLGATEAFF